A selection of T cell receptor beta chains follows, all from one sample in a study of CD4 T cells in relation to SARS-CoV-2 and coronaviruses. The repertoire was sequenced with immunoSEQ multiplex PCR; TCRdb's copy has only in-frame clones and lacks some. Among tens of thousands of clones listed, around 73% were seen once. Their target antigens are unknown. The sample consisted of CD4+ T cells from PBMCs, cultured in vitro. The receptors here all came from a human donor in good health. Each CDR3 is given with its conserved first and last residue. The order of the fields is J gene, V gene, D gene, clone size, CDR3 DNA, CDR3 protein. D genes are given only for firm matches. Clone size, where shown, is once, few, many, or a class for clones that have expanded.

J gene: TRBJ1-2; V gene: TRBV14; D gene: .; clone size: .; CDR3 DNA: TGTGCCAGCAGCCAAGATTTAGCAGGGACTGGCTACACCTTC; CDR3 protein: CASSQDLAGTGYTF
J gene: TRBJ1-1; V gene: TRBV12-3/TRBV12-4; D gene: .; clone size: .; CDR3 DNA: TGTGCCAGCAGTACAGTCACTGAAGCTTTCTTT; CDR3 protein: CASSTVTEAFF
J gene: TRBJ1-6; V gene: TRBV7-2; D gene: .; clone size: few; CDR3 DNA: TGTGCCAGCAGCTTAGGTTCACCCCTCCACTTT; CDR3 protein: CASSLGSPLHF
J gene: TRBJ2-3; V gene: TRBV7-9; D gene: .; clone size: .; CDR3 DNA: TGTGCCAGCAGCCTAAGTAGAGATACGCAGTATTTT; CDR3 protein: CASSLSRDTQYF
J gene: TRBJ2-1; V gene: TRBV12-5; D gene: TRBD2; clone size: .; CDR3 DNA: TGTGCTAGTGCCCCTCGGGGTCTAGCGGGCAATGAGCAGTTCTTC; CDR3 protein: CASAPRGLAGNEQFF
J gene: TRBJ2-7; V gene: TRBV6-1; D gene: .; clone size: .; CDR3 DNA: TGTGCCAGCAATCCGCCCGGAGTCTACGAGCAGTACTTC; CDR3 protein: CASNPPGVYEQYF
J gene: TRBJ1-3; V gene: TRBV18; D gene: .; clone size: .; CDR3 DNA: TGTGCCAGCTCACCACTCGCCGGAGGGTTTGGAAACACCATATATTTT; CDR3 protein: CASSPLAGGFGNTIYF
J gene: TRBJ2-5; V gene: TRBV12-5; D gene: .; clone size: .; CDR3 DNA: TGTGCTAGTGGTTTGGCCCTCTTGGTAGGGGGGCGAGGGACCCAGTACTTC; CDR3 protein: CASGLALLVGGRGTQYF
J gene: TRBJ1-4; V gene: TRBV7-2; D gene: .; clone size: .; CDR3 DNA: TGTGCCAGCAGCTTAGGGCAGGGCTATGAAAAACTGTTTTTT; CDR3 protein: CASSLGQGYEKLFF
J gene: TRBJ2-5; V gene: TRBV6-5; D gene: .; clone size: .; CDR3 DNA: TGTGCCAGCAGGTCCGGGGGCCAAGAGACCCAGTACTTC; CDR3 protein: CASRSGGQETQYF
J gene: TRBJ1-2; V gene: TRBV3-1/TRBV3-2; D gene: .; clone size: few; CDR3 DNA: TGTGCCAGCAGCCCAGGACTGCGATCTGGGAACTATGGCTACACCTTC; CDR3 protein: CASSPGLRSGNYGYTF
J gene: TRBJ1-2; V gene: TRBV7-9; D gene: .; clone size: .; CDR3 DNA: TGTGCCAGCAGCTCGACAGCGGGCGGCTACACCTTC; CDR3 protein: CASSSTAGGYTF
J gene: TRBJ2-1; V gene: TRBV7-6; D gene: .; clone size: once; CDR3 DNA: TGTGCCAGCAGCCCAAACCCCGGGGGACACCGAGGCCTTTACAATGAGCAGTTCTTC; CDR3 protein: CASSPNPGGHRGLYNEQFF
J gene: TRBJ1-6; V gene: TRBV7-2; D gene: .; clone size: few; CDR3 DNA: TGTGCCAGCAGCTTCTCCAGATCTAATAATTCACCCCTCCACTTT; CDR3 protein: CASSFSRSNNSPLHF
J gene: TRBJ2-4; V gene: TRBV7-2; D gene: .; clone size: .; CDR3 DNA: TGTGCCAGCAGCTTACGACCCATTTGGAGTTCGCTGACCAAAAACATTCAGTACTTC; CDR3 protein: CASSLRPIWSSLTKNIQYF
J gene: TRBJ1-4; V gene: TRBV7-9; D gene: .; clone size: .; CDR3 DNA: TGTGCCAGCAGCCGCGCGGGCGGAGGGTTGAATGAAAAACTGTTTTTT; CDR3 protein: CASSRAGGGLNEKLFF
J gene: TRBJ1-6; V gene: TRBV4-1; D gene: .; clone size: few; CDR3 DNA: TGCGCCAGCAGCCAAGAAGGCGGGGGGGAAATTAGTTCACCCCTCCACTTT; CDR3 protein: CASSQEGGGEISSPLHF
J gene: TRBJ1-5; V gene: TRBV2; D gene: .; clone size: .; CDR3 DNA: TGTGCCAGCAGTGAAATGCCAGTCCAATCCGGGCAGCCCCAGCATTTT; CDR3 protein: CASSEMPVQSGQPQHF
J gene: TRBJ1-2; V gene: TRBV12-5; D gene: TRBD1; clone size: .; CDR3 DNA: TGTGCTAGTGGTTTACGCCCCAATGACAGGGGCGCTAACTATGGCTACACCTTC; CDR3 protein: CASGLRPNDRGANYGYTF
J gene: TRBJ1-2; V gene: TRBV12-5; D gene: TRBD1; clone size: .; CDR3 DNA: TGTGCTAGTGCACCGAGCGTGGACAGGGTCAATGGCTACACCTTC; CDR3 protein: CASAPSVDRVNGYTF
J gene: TRBJ2-7; V gene: TRBV7-9; D gene: .; clone size: .; CDR3 DNA: TGTGCCAGCAGCTTAACCTCTGGGGGCAGGTCGTATAAGTACGAGCAGTACTTC; CDR3 protein: CASSLTSGGRSYKYEQYF
J gene: TRBJ2-3; V gene: TRBV3-1/TRBV3-2; D gene: TRBD2; clone size: .; CDR3 DNA: TGTGCCAGCAGCCTTCGGACTAGCGGACCCACAGATACGCAGTATTTT; CDR3 protein: CASSLRTSGPTDTQYF
J gene: TRBJ2-7; V gene: TRBV6-2/TRBV6-3; D gene: TRBD1; clone size: few; CDR3 DNA: TGTGCCAGCAGTATTCCAACCGGGACAGTCACTACGAGGCAGTACTTC; CDR3 protein: CASSIPTGTVTTRQYF
J gene: TRBJ2-3; V gene: TRBV21-1; D gene: .; clone size: .; CDR3 DNA: TGTGCCAGCAGCAAAGCGCTCCGGAAAAGCACAGATACGCAGTATTTT; CDR3 protein: CASSKALRKSTDTQYF
J gene: TRBJ2-1; V gene: TRBV5-1; D gene: TRBD2; clone size: few; CDR3 DNA: TGCGCCAGCAGCTCTAGCGGGGGATCCTACAATGAGCAGTTCTTC; CDR3 protein: CASSSSGGSYNEQFF
J gene: TRBJ1-2; V gene: TRBV6-5; D gene: TRBD1; clone size: .; CDR3 DNA: TGTGCCAGCAGACCGGGACAGACAACCTTCTATGGCTACACCTTC; CDR3 protein: CASRPGQTTFYGYTF
J gene: TRBJ2-7; V gene: TRBV29-1; D gene: TRBD2; clone size: .; CDR3 DNA: TGCAGCGTTGAAGCCGGCGGGGGGTCTACCTACGAGCAGTACTTC; CDR3 protein: CSVEAGGGSTYEQYF
J gene: TRBJ2-1; V gene: TRBV11-2; D gene: TRBD1; clone size: .; CDR3 DNA: TGTGCCAGCAGCTTAGGACAGGGGGTAATGGACAATGAGCAGTTCTTC; CDR3 protein: CASSLGQGVMDNEQFF
J gene: TRBJ1-6; V gene: TRBV4-1; D gene: .; clone size: .; CDR3 DNA: TGCGCCAGCAGCCAAGGCAGGGGCTCCTATAATTCACCCCTCCACTTT; CDR3 protein: CASSQGRGSYNSPLHF
J gene: TRBJ2-1; V gene: TRBV25-1; D gene: .; clone size: .; CDR3 DNA: TGTGCCAGCAGTGAAAGTAGCTCCTACAATGAGCAGTTCTTC; CDR3 protein: CASSESSSYNEQFF
J gene: TRBJ1-2; V gene: TRBV5-4; D gene: .; clone size: few; CDR3 DNA: TGTGCCAGCAGCTTGAGAGGGGACTATGGCTACACCTTC; CDR3 protein: CASSLRGDYGYTF
J gene: TRBJ1-2; V gene: TRBV28; D gene: .; clone size: .; CDR3 DNA: TGTGCCAGCAGTTCCTTGACAGACCACTATGGCTACACCTTC; CDR3 protein: CASSSLTDHYGYTF
J gene: TRBJ1-6; V gene: TRBV19; D gene: .; clone size: .; CDR3 DNA: TGTGCCAGTAGCTATATAGGGACGCGCAATTCACCCCTCCACTTT; CDR3 protein: CASSYIGTRNSPLHF
J gene: TRBJ1-1; V gene: TRBV6-2/TRBV6-3; D gene: .; clone size: .; CDR3 DNA: TGTGCCAGCAGCCCATCACCCGTGTCCCTCTACACTGAAGCTTTCTTT; CDR3 protein: CASSPSPVSLYTEAFF
J gene: TRBJ2-5; V gene: TRBV29-1; D gene: .; clone size: .; CDR3 DNA: TGCAGCGCCTACCCCGGGCAAGAGACCCAGTACTTC; CDR3 protein: CSAYPGQETQYF
J gene: TRBJ2-1; V gene: TRBV7-9; D gene: .; clone size: .; CDR3 DNA: TGTGCCAGCAGCCCCTCTTGGGGGAACACGTACAATGAGCAGTTCTTC; CDR3 protein: CASSPSWGNTYNEQFF
J gene: TRBJ2-4; V gene: TRBV2; D gene: .; clone size: .; CDR3 DNA: TGTGCCAGCACCCCCGGAGCCAAAAACATTCAGTACTTC; CDR3 protein: CASTPGAKNIQYF
J gene: TRBJ1-1; V gene: TRBV18; D gene: .; clone size: large; CDR3 DNA: TGTGCCAGCTCACCGTTCGTGGAGGACAGAGCGGCTTTCTTT; CDR3 protein: CASSPFVEDRAAFF
J gene: TRBJ2-7; V gene: TRBV6-1; D gene: TRBD1; clone size: .; CDR3 DNA: TGTGCCAGCAGTGAAGGTGGGACAGGGGCCTACGAGCAGTACTTC; CDR3 protein: CASSEGGTGAYEQYF
J gene: TRBJ2-3; V gene: TRBV10-1; D gene: .; clone size: .; CDR3 DNA: TGCGCCAGCAGTCCGACTAGTTATACAGATACGCAGTATTTT; CDR3 protein: CASSPTSYTDTQYF
J gene: TRBJ2-2; V gene: TRBV10-1; D gene: .; clone size: .; CDR3 DNA: TGCGCCAGCAGTGAGTCAGGAAGATACGGGGAGCTGTTTTTT; CDR3 protein: CASSESGRYGELFF
J gene: TRBJ1-2; V gene: TRBV3-1/TRBV3-2; D gene: TRBD1; clone size: once; CDR3 DNA: TGTGCCAGCAGCCAAGAAAGCAGGGGGCATGGTGGCTACACCTTC; CDR3 protein: CASSQESRGHGGYTF
J gene: TRBJ2-5; V gene: TRBV7-2; D gene: .; clone size: .; CDR3 DNA: TGTGCCAGCCGACCCTGGGGGGCAGTCCAAGAGACCCAGTACTTC; CDR3 protein: CASRPWGAVQETQYF
J gene: TRBJ2-6; V gene: TRBV5-8; D gene: .; clone size: .; CDR3 DNA: TGTGCCAGCAGCTTGGTGAGGGGTTCAAGCTCTGGGGCCAACGTCCTGACTTTC; CDR3 protein: CASSLVRGSSSGANVLTF
J gene: TRBJ2-1; V gene: TRBV12-3/TRBV12-4; D gene: .; clone size: once; CDR3 DNA: TGTGCCAGCAGTTTAAGGGGGCGGGGTGAGCAGTTCTTC; CDR3 protein: CASSLRGRGEQFF
J gene: TRBJ2-7; V gene: TRBV18; D gene: .; clone size: .; CDR3 DNA: TGTGCCAGCTCAGGTCTGTCCTACGAGCAGTACTTC; CDR3 protein: CASSGLSYEQYF
J gene: TRBJ1-3; V gene: TRBV3-1/TRBV3-2; D gene: .; clone size: .; CDR3 DNA: TGTGCCAGCAGCCAAGGCGGTTACACCATATATTTT; CDR3 protein: CASSQGGYTIYF
J gene: TRBJ1-5; V gene: TRBV2; D gene: TRBD1; clone size: .; CDR3 DNA: TGTGCCAGCAGTGGAGAGGGGGCCCAGCCCCAGCATTTT; CDR3 protein: CASSGEGAQPQHF
J gene: TRBJ2-7; V gene: TRBV7-2; D gene: .; clone size: .; CDR3 DNA: TGTGCCAGCAGCTTAGAGGGGAGGTACGAGCAGTACTTC; CDR3 protein: CASSLEGRYEQYF
J gene: TRBJ2-3; V gene: TRBV24-1; D gene: .; clone size: .; CDR3 DNA: TGTGCCACCAGTGATCGGGGTAACACAGATACGCAGTATTTT; CDR3 protein: CATSDRGNTDTQYF
J gene: TRBJ1-2; V gene: TRBV7-8; D gene: .; clone size: .; CDR3 DNA: TGTGCCAGCAGCTTAGAAGGGGGATCCTATGGCTACACCTTC; CDR3 protein: CASSLEGGSYGYTF
J gene: TRBJ2-2; V gene: TRBV7-3; D gene: .; clone size: .; CDR3 DNA: TGTGCCAGCAGCTTATTACAGGGAGGCGGGGAGCTGTTTTTT; CDR3 protein: CASSLLQGGGELFF
J gene: TRBJ1-2; V gene: TRBV5-1; D gene: TRBD1; clone size: few; CDR3 DNA: TGCGCCAGCAGCGATCAGGGGGCTGGCTACACCTTC; CDR3 protein: CASSDQGAGYTF
J gene: TRBJ2-3; V gene: TRBV25-1; D gene: TRBD2; clone size: .; CDR3 DNA: TGTGCCAGCAGTGACAGCGGGAGTGCGGCAGATACGCAGTATTTT; CDR3 protein: CASSDSGSAADTQYF
J gene: TRBJ2-1; V gene: TRBV5-1; D gene: .; clone size: .; CDR3 DNA: TGCGCCAGCAGCGCGGGGGACAAGGAGCAGTTCTTC; CDR3 protein: CASSAGDKEQFF
J gene: TRBJ2-3; V gene: TRBV5-1; D gene: TRBD2; clone size: .; CDR3 DNA: TGCGCCAGCAGCTTGATTAGCGGGGGCCACACAGATACGCAGTATTTT; CDR3 protein: CASSLISGGHTDTQYF
J gene: TRBJ1-4; V gene: TRBV5-1; D gene: .; clone size: .; CDR3 DNA: TGCGCCAGCAGCTTGGGGACAGCCCCATCTGGGGGTGAAAAACTGTTTTTT; CDR3 protein: CASSLGTAPSGGEKLFF
J gene: TRBJ1-2; V gene: TRBV4-3; D gene: TRBD1; clone size: .; CDR3 DNA: TGCGCCAGCAGCCAAGTAGCCGACGCGCCGTGGACAGGGTATGGCTACACCTTC; CDR3 protein: CASSQVADAPWTGYGYTF
J gene: TRBJ2-2; V gene: TRBV3-1/TRBV3-2; D gene: .; clone size: .; CDR3 DNA: TGTGCCAGCAGCCTAAGACTAGTTGACGGGGAGCTGTTTTTT; CDR3 protein: CASSLRLVDGELFF